This entry lists 8 T cell receptor beta chains sequenced from one sample in a study of cytomegalovirus exposure and HLA in healthy donors. The PCR contained 60 Vbeta and 13 Jbeta primers. Produced via immunoSEQ multiplex PCR; TCRdb's table is partial and in-frame only. The table shows around 78,000 clones, with about 64% occurring only once. The sequencing sample was made of PBMCs. Every receptor here comes from a man aged 25-45 years in good health and CMV-seropositive.

The V and J genes are TRBV10-3 and TRBJ2-3; 7 bases are shared with TRBD2. The V gene's germline CDR1 is ENHRY and CDR2 SYGVKD. V shed 4 bases, J shed 1 base, and the junction held 5 bases outside the gene matches. This CDR3 is 15 amino acids long. Written as DNA, the CDR3 is TGTGCCATCAGTGGAGGACTAGTGGGCACAGATACGCAGTATTTT. Protein sequence: CAISGGLVGTDTQYF.

This clone has only a few counts. This sequence joins TRBV6-4 and TRBJ2-1, with TRBD1 as a possible D gene (5 bases). V lost 3 bases and J 7 bases, leaving 10 bases between the germline ends. Germline V gene data show CDR1 as MRHNA and CDR2 as SNTAGT. The CDR3 runs 13 residues. The CDR3 DNA sequence: TGTGCCAGCAGTGAAAGGGGAACGAATGAGCAGTTCTTC. Protein product: CASSERGTNEQFF.

This clone was counted only a few times. The chain's CDR3 is CASSQGFGETGELFF. CDR3 coding DNA: TGTGCCAGCAGCCAAGGGTTTGGGGAGACCGGGGAGCTGTTTTTT. The chain couples TRBV4-2 to TRBJ2-2; maybe TRBD2 (5 bases). Germline CDR1 is LGHNA and CDR2 is YNFKEQ. CDR3 length: 15 residues. V was cut by 1 base and J by 5 bases, with 11 bases left in between.

The chain employs TRBV9 and TRBJ2-3, with TRBD1 matching over 8 bases. V lost 4 bases, J lost 2 bases, and 6 bases stayed unmatched. In germline, CDR1 is SGDLS, CDR2 YYNGEE. The CDR3 consists of 15 residues. The CDR3 nucleotides are TGTGCCAGCAGCCCCCGGACAGGGACCACAGATACGCAGTATTTT. This sequence encodes CASSPRTGTTDTQYF.

This chain joins TRBV23-1 and TRBJ1-4; D not resolved. TRBV23-1 counts as an open reading frame of uncertain function. Trimming stripped 2 bases from V and 0 bases from J, with 4 bases between. The length of the CDR3 is 14 residues. CDR3 sequence reads: CASSQRSTNEKLFF. The CDR3 DNA follows: TGCGCCAGCAGTCAACGTTCAACTAATGAAAAACTGTTTTTT.

The rearrangement links TRBV10-2 to TRBJ1-5; D is unresolved. This CDR3 comprises 14 residues. Trimming removed 6 bases at V and 0 bases at J, with 9 bases between. Germline CDR1 WSHSY, CDR2 SAAADI. The CDR3: CASRNSGSNQPQHF. The CDR3 coding sequence is TGCGCCAGCAGAAACAGCGGTAGCAATCAGCCCCAGCATTTT.

This chain uses TRBV6-5 with TRBJ2-5, with D possibly TRBD2 on 6 matching bases. This CDR3 region has 15 residues. V was clipped by 2 bases and J by 0 bases, with 10 bases between them. CDR1 and CDR2 from the germline V gene are MNHEY and SVGAGI. CDR3 DNA: TGTGCCAGCAGTTACGAGGCGGGGTACCAAGAGACCCAGTACTTC. It yields the protein CASSYEAGYQETQYF.

V usage is TRBV7-9 and J usage is TRBJ1-4, with D possibly matching TRBD1 (5 bases). CDR1 is SEHNR and CDR2 is FQNEAQ in the germline V gene (reference sequence). Trimming shortened V by 5 bases and J by 11 bases, and 21 bases separated the two germline ends. The CDR3 is made up of 15 amino acids. For the CDR3, the DNA is TGTGCCAGCAGCCTCTATCGGGACGGAGGAGGGAAACTGTTTTTT. This encodes CASSLYRDGGGKLFF.